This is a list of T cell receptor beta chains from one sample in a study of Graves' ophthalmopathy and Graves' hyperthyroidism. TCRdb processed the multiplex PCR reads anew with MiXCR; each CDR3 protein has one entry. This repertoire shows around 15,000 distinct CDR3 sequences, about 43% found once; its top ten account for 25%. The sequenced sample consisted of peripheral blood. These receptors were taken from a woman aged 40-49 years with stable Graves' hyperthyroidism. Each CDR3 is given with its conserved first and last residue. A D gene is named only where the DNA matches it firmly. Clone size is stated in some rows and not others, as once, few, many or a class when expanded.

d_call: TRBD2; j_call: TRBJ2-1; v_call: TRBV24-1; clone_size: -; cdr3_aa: CATRGEGLAGGPKQFF; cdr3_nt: TGTGCCACCAGGGGGGAGGGACTAGCGGGAGGGCCAAAGCAGTTCTTC
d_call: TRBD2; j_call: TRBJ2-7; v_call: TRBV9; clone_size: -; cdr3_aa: CASSARTSGFYEQYF; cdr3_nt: TGTGCCAGCAGCGCACGGACTAGCGGGTTCTACGAGCAGTACTTC
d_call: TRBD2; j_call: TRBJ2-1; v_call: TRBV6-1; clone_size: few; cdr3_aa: CASSALAGGKNEQFF; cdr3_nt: TGTGCCAGCAGTGCCTTAGCGGGAGGGAAAAATGAGCAGTTCTTC
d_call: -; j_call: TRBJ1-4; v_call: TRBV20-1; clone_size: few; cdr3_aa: CSARTTGTRNEKLFF; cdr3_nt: TGCAGTGCTAGAACCACGGGGACCCGAAATGAAAAACTGTTTTTT
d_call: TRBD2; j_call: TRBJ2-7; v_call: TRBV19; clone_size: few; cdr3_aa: CASSDGTSYEQYF; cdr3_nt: TGTGCCAGTAGCGACGGGACTAGCTACGAGCAGTACTTC
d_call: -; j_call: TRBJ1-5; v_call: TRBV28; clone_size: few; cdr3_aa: CASKVWGQGSQHF; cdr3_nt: TGTGCCAGCAAGGTGTGGGGGCAAGGGTCCCAGCATTTT
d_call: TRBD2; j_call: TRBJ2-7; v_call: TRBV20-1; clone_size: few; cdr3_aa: CSAALAGGHYEQYF; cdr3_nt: TGCAGTGCTGCTCTAGCGGGAGGGCACTACGAGCAGTACTTC
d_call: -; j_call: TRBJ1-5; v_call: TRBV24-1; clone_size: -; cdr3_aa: CATNQPQHF; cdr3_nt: TGTGCCACCAATCAGCCCCAGCATTTT
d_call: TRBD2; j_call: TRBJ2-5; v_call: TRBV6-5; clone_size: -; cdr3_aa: CASSYSPGGPQETQYF; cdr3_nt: TGTGCCAGCAGTTACTCGCCGGGAGGGCCCCAAGAGACCCAGTACTTC
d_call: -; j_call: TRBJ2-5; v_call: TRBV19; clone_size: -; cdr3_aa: CASSISRVETQYF; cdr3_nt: TGTGCCAGTAGTATTAGTAGGGTAGAGACCCAGTACTTC
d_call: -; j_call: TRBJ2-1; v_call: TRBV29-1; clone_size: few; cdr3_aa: CSVVADYEQFF; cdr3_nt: TGCAGCGTTGTTGCGGATTATGAGCAGTTCTTC
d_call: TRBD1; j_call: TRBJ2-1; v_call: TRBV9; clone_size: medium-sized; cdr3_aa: CASSTRDSSYNEQFF; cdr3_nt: TGTGCCAGCAGCACCCGGGACAGCTCCTACAATGAGCAGTTCTTC
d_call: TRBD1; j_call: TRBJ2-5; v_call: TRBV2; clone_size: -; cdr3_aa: CASSEGTGGGEAQYF; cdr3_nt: TGTGCCAGCAGTGAGGGGACAGGGGGCGGAGAGGCCCAGTACTTC
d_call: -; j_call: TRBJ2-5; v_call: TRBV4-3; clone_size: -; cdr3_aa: CASSQDNWSKSGETQYF; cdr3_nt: TGCGCCAGCAGCCAAGATAACTGGTCCAAAAGCGGAGAGACCCAGTACTTC
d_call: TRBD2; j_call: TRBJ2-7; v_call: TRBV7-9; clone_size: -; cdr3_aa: CASSPGGGIYYEQYF; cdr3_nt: TGTGCCAGCAGCCCTGGCGGGGGGATATACTACGAGCAGTACTTC
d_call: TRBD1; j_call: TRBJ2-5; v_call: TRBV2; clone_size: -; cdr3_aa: CAGGTGDGETQYF; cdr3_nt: TGTGCCGGCGGGACAGGGGACGGAGAGACCCAGTACTTC
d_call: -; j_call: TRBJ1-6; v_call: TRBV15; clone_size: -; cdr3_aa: CASSQRFYNNSPLHF; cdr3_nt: TGTGCCAGCAGCCAAAGATTTTATAATAATTCACCCCTCCACTTT
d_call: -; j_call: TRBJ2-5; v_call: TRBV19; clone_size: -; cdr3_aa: CASSSGQQETQYF; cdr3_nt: TGTGCCAGTAGTTCAGGGCAACAAGAGACCCAGTACTTC
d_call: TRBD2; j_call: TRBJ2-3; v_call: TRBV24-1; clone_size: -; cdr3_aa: CATGDPLAGGGDTQYF; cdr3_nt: TGTGCCACCGGTGACCCTCTAGCGGGAGGAGGGGATACGCAGTATTTT
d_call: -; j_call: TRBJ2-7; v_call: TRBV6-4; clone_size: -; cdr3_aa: CASSRGEAYEQYF; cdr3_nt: TGTGCCAGCAGTCGAGGCGAAGCCTACGAGCAGTACTTC
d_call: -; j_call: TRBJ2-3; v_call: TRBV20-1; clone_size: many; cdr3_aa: CSALSRSDTQYF; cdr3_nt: TGCAGTGCTTTAAGTAGGTCAGATACGCAGTATTTT
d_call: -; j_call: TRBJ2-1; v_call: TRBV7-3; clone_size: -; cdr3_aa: CASSSPPLLNEQFF; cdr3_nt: TGTGCCAGCAGCTCGCCACCTTTGCTCAATGAGCAGTTCTTC
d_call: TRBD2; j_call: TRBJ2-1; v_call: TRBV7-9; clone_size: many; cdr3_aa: CASSSGLYYSEQFF; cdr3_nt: TGTGCCAGCAGCTCGGGACTATACTACAGTGAGCAGTTCTTC
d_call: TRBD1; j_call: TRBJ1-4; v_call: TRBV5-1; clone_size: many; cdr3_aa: CASSPTGGVELFF; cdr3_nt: TGCGCCAGCAGCCCTACAGGGGGCGTCGAACTGTTTTTT
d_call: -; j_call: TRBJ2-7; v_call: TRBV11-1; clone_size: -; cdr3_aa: CASRLGAYEQYF; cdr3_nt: TGTGCCAGCCGCTTAGGGGCTTACGAGCAGTACTTC
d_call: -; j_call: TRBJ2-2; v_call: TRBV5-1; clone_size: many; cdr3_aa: CASSLGRFTGELFF; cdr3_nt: TGCGCCAGCAGCTTGGGCCGATTCACCGGGGAGCTGTTTTTT
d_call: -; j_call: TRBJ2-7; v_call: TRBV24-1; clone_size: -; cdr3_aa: CATNANREQYF; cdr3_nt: TGTGCCACCAATGCAAACCGGGAGCAGTACTTC
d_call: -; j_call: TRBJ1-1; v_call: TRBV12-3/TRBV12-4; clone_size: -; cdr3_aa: CASSFGRAEAFF; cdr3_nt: TGTGCCAGCAGTTTTGGGAGGGCTGAAGCTTTCTTT
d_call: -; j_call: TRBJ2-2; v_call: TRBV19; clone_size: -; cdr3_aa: CASSIASTGELFF; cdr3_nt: TGTGCCAGTAGTATAGCCAGCACCGGGGAGCTGTTTTTT
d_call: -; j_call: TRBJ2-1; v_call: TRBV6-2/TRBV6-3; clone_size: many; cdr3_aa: CASSWTIYNEQFF; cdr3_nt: TGTGCCAGCAGTTGGACTATCTACAATGAGCAGTTCTTC
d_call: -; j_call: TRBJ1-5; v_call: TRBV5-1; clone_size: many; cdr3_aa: CASSPGTAGGPQHF; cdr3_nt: TGCGCCAGCAGCCCAGGGACGGCCGGGGGACCCCAGCATTTT
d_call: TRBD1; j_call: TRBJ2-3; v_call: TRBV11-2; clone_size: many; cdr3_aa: CASSRLSDRGDTQYF; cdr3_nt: TGTGCCAGCAGCCGCCTGTCCGACAGGGGAGATACGCAGTATTTT
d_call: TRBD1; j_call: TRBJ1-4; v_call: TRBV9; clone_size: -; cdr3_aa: CASSGQGCNGKLFF; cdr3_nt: TGTGCCAGCAGCGGACAGGGTTGTAATGGAAAACTGTTTTTT
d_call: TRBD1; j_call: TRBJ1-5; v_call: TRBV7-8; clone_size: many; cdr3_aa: CASSSWAPGQGAGSNQPQHF; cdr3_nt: TGTGCCAGCAGCTCCTGGGCGCCTGGACAGGGGGCGGGTAGCAATCAGCCCCAGCATTTT
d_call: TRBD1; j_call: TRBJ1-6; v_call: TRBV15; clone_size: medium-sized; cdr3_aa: CATSMTGSPYNSPLHF; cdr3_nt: TGTGCCACCAGTATGACAGGGTCCCCCTATAATTCACCCCTCCACTTT
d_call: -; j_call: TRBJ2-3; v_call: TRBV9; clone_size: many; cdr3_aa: CASSGPSGDTQYF; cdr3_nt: TGTGCCAGCAGCGGCCCGTCGGGGGATACGCAGTATTTT
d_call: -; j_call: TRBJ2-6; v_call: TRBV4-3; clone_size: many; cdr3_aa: CASSQDFHSGANVLTF; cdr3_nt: TGCGCCAGCAGCCAAGATTTCCACTCTGGGGCCAACGTCCTGACTTTC
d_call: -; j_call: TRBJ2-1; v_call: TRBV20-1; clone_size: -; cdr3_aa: CSAREGLGGFF; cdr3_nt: TGCAGTGCTAGAGAAGGACTAGGGGGGTTCTTC
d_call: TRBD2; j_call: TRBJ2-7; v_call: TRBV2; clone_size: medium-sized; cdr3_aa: CASSALAGGEQYF; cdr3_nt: TGTGCCAGCAGTGCACTAGCGGGTGGCGAGCAGTACTTC
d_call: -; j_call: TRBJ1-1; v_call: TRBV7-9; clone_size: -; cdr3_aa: CASSLDGGNAFF; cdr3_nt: TGTGCCAGCAGCTTAGACGGAGGGAACGCTTTCTTT
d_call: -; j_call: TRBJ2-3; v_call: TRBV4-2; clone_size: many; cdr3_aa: CASSQEEGSDTQYF; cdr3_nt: TGTGCCAGCAGCCAAGAAGAGGGCTCAGATACGCAGTATTTT
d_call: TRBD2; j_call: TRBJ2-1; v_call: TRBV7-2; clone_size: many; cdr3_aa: CASSLGTSGSSLYNEQFF; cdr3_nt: TGTGCCAGCAGCCTCGGGACTAGCGGGAGTTCCCTCTACAATGAGCAGTTCTTC
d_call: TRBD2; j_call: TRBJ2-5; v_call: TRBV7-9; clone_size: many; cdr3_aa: CASSLGLLAGAKETQYF; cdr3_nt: TGTGCCAGCAGCTTGGGGCTTTTGGCGGGAGCCAAGGAGACCCAGTACTTC
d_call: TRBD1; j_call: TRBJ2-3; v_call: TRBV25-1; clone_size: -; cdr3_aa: CASSQQGADTQYF; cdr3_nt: TGTGCCAGCAGTCAACAGGGGGCGGATACGCAGTATTTT
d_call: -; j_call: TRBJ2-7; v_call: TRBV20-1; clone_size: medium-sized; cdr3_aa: CSASRGGYEQYF; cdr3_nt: TGCAGTGCTAGCAGGGGTGGCTACGAGCAGTACTTC
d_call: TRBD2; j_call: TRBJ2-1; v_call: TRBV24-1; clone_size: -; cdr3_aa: CATSDLALSGGSGDEQFF; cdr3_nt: TGTGCCACCAGTGATTTGGCGTTGTCTGGCGGGAGTGGAGATGAGCAGTTCTTC
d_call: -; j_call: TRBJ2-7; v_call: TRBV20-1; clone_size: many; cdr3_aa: CSARDLEGGGNEQYF; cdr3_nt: TGCAGTGCTAGAGATCTCGAGGGGGGGGGGAACGAGCAGTACTTC
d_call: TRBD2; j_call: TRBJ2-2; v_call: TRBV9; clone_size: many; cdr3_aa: CASSVGLAFDTGELFF; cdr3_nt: TGTGCCAGCAGCGTCGGACTAGCGTTTGACACCGGGGAGCTGTTTTTT
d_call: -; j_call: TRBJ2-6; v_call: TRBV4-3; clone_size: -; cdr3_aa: CASSQTGYSGANVLTF; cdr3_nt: TGCGCCAGCAGCCAAACAGGGTACTCTGGGGCCAACGTCCTGACTTTC
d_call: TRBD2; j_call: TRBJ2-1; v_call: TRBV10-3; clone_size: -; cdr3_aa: CAISESRLAGGLREQFF; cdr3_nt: TGTGCCATCAGTGAGTCGAGGCTAGCGGGAGGTTTACGTGAGCAGTTCTTC
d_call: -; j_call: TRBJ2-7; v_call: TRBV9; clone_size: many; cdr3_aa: CASSVASWGYEQYF; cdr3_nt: TGTGCCAGCAGCGTAGCGTCGTGGGGATACGAGCAGTACTTC
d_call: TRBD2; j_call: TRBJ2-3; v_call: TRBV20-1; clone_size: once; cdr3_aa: CSARGRTSGVADTQYF; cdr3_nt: TGCAGTGCTAGAGGACGGACTAGCGGGGTCGCAGATACGCAGTATTTT
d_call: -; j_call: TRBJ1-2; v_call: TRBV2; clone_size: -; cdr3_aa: CASSERHNYGYTF; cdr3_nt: TGTGCCAGCAGTGAGAGGCACAACTATGGCTACACCTTC
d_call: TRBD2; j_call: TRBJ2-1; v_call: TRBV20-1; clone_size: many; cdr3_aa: CSAIISTASGYTYNEQFF; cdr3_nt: TGCAGTGCTATTATCTCTACAGCTAGCGGATATACCTACAATGAGCAGTTCTTC
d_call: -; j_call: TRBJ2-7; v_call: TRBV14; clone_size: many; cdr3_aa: CASSPLAGSSYEQYF; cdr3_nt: TGTGCCAGCAGCCCCCTGGCGGGGAGCTCCTACGAGCAGTACTTC
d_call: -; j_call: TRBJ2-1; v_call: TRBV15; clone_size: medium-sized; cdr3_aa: CATSREIGGGNNEQFF; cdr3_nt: TGTGCCACCAGCAGAGAGATAGGAGGCGGGAACAATGAGCAGTTCTTC
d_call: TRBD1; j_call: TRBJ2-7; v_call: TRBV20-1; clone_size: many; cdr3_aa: CSASRDSISYEQYF; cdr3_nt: TGCAGTGCTAGCCGGGACAGTATATCCTACGAGCAGTACTTC